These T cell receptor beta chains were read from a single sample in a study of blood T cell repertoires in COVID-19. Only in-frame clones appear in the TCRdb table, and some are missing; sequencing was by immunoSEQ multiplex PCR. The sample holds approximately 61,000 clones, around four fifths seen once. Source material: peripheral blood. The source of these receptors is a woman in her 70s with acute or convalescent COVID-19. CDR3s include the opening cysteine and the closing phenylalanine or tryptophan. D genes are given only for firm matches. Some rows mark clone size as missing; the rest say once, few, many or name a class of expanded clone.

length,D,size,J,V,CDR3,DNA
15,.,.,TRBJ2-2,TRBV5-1,CASSRQDANTGELFF,TGCGCCAGCAGCCGACAGGACGCGAACACCGGGGAGCTGTTTTTT
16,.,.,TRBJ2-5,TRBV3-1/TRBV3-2,CASSQRVGGGGETQYF,TGTGCCAGCAGCCAAAGGGTTGGCGGGGGCGGAGAGACCCAGTACTTC
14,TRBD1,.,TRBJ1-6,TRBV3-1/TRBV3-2,CASREGQYSLTLHF,TGTGCCAGCAGGGAGGGACAGTACTCTCTCACCCTCCACTTT
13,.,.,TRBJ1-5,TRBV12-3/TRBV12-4,CASSFDTYQPQHF,TGTGCCAGCAGTTTTGACACCTATCAGCCCCAGCATTTT
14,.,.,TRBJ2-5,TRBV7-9,CASSPWTVQETQYF,TGTGCCAGCAGCCCCTGGACAGTTCAAGAGACCCAGTACTTC
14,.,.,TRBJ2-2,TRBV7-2,CASSLNSYTGELFF,TGTGCCAGCAGCTTAAACAGTTACACCGGGGAGCTGTTTTTT
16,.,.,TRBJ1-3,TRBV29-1,CSVLLLAGILGNTIYF,TGCAGCGTCCTGCTCCTGGCAGGCATATTGGGAAACACCATATATTTT
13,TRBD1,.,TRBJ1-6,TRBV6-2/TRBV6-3,CASSDRVYSPLHF,TGTGCCAGCAGCGACAGGGTTTATTCACCCCTCCACTTT
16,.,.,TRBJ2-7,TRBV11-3,CASSLGFKGVSYEQYF,TGTGCCAGCAGCTTAGGGTTCAAGGGAGTCTCCTACGAGCAGTACTTC
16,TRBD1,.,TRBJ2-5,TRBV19,CASSSILDRGGETQYF,TGTGCCAGTAGTTCCATCTTGGACAGGGGTGGCGAGACCCAGTACTTC
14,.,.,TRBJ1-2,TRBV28,CASTPREINYGYTF,TGTGCCAGTACCCCCCGCGAGATCAACTATGGCTACACCTTC
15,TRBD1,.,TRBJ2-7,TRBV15,CATSRDTQGSYEQYF,TGTGCCACCAGCAGAGATACACAGGGGTCCTACGAGCAGTACTTC
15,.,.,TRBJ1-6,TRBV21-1,CASSQDPRGNSPLHF,TGTGCCAGCAGCCAAGACCCTCGGGGTAATTCACCCCTCCACTTT
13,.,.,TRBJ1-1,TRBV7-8,CASSSYLNTEAFF,TGTGCCAGCAGCTCTTACTTGAACACTGAAGCTTTCTTT
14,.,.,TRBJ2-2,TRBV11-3,CASSPRDTGEELFF,TGTGCCAGCAGTCCTCGGGACACTGGAGAGGAGCTGTTTTTT
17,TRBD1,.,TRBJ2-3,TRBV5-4,CASSTGQKIASTDTQYF,TGTGCCAGCAGCACGGGACAGAAAATAGCTAGCACAGATACGCAGTATTTT
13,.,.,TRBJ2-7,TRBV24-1,CATSDGQGQGQYF,TGTGCCACCAGTGATGGGCAGGGCCAGGGGCAGTACTTC
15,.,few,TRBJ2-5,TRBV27,CASSFGDRQEGTQYF,TGTGCCAGCAGTTTCGGCGACAGGCAAGAGGGTACCCAGTACTTC
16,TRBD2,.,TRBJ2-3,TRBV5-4,CASSLQLAGGSDTQYF,TGTGCCAGCAGCTTACAGCTAGCGGGGGGTTCAGATACGCAGTATTTT
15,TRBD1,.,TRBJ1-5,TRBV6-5,CASRYRQGWNQPQHF,TGTGCCAGCAGATACCGACAGGGCTGGAATCAGCCCCAGCATTTT
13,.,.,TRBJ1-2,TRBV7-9,CASSLLAEYGYTF,TGTGCCAGCAGCTTATTAGCGGAGTATGGCTACACCTTC
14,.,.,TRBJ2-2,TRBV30,CAWSRKGLDGELFF,TGTGCCTGGAGTAGGAAGGGGCTCGACGGGGAGCTGTTTTTT
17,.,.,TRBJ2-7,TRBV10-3,CAISAAYRPADSYEQYF,TGTGCCATCAGTGCCGCCTATAGGCCCGCGGACTCCTACGAGCAGTACTTC
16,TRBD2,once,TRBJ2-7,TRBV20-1,CSASTKSGGRYYEQYF,TGCAGTGCTAGTACGAAATCCGGCGGGAGATACTACGAGCAGTACTTC
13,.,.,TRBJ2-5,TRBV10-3,CAISLRVAETQYF,TGTGCCATCAGCCTCAGGGTTGCGGAGACCCAGTACTTC
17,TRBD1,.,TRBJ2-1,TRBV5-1,CASSWVTGGSSYNEQFF,TGCGCCAGCAGCTGGGTGACAGGGGGCAGCTCCTACAATGAGCAGTTCTTC
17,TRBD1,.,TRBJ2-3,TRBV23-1,CASSQGTGGFLADTQYF,TGCGCCAGCAGTCAAGGGACAGGGGGCTTTCTGGCAGATACGCAGTATTTT
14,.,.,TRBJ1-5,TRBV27,CASSRPGYNQPQHF,TGTGCCAGCAGCCGACCGGGATACAATCAGCCCCAGCATTTT
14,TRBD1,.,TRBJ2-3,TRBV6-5,CASSRDRLTDTQYF,TGTGCCAGCAGCCGGGACAGGCTCACAGATACGCAGTATTTT
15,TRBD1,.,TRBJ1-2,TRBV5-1,CASSPGDSTNYGYTF,TGCGCCAGCAGCCCGGGGGACAGTACGAACTATGGCTACACCTTC
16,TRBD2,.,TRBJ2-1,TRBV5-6,CASSFGLAGGLNEQFF,TGTGCCAGCAGCTTTGGGCTAGCGGGGGGGCTCAATGAGCAGTTCTTC
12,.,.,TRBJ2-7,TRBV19,CAIGTGGDEQYF,TGTGCCATCGGTACAGGGGGGGACGAGCAGTACTTC
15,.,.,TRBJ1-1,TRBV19,CASSISRTEHTEAFF,TGTGCCAGTAGTATATCCAGGACAGAACACACTGAAGCTTTCTTT
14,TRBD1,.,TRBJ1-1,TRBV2,CASKAGQGNTEAFF,TGTGCCAGCAAAGCGGGACAGGGGAACACTGAAGCTTTCTTT
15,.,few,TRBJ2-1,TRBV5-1,CASSQFWGGDNEQFF,TGCGCCAGCAGCCAGTTCTGGGGGGGCGATAATGAGCAGTTCTTC
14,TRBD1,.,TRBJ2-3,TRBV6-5,CASSRGQGDDTQYF,TGTGCCAGCAGCCGTGGACAGGGGGACGATACGCAGTATTTT
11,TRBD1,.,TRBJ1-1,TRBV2,CACFRDREAFF,TGTGCCTGTTTCCGGGACAGAGAAGCTTTCTTT
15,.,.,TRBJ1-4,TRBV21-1,CASSKEGENSRKLFF,TGTGCCAGCAGCAAAGAAGGAGAAAATAGCCGAAAACTGTTTTTT
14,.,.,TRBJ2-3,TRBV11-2,CASSLDTKTDTQYF,TGTGCCAGCAGCTTGGACACCAAGACAGATACGCAGTATTTT
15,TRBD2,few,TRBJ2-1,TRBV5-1,CASSFWTSGVNEQFF,TGCGCCAGCAGCTTCTGGACTAGCGGGGTCAATGAGCAGTTCTTC
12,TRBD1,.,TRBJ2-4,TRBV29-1,CSGGQGRNIQYF,TGCAGCGGCGGACAGGGAAGGAACATTCAGTACTTC
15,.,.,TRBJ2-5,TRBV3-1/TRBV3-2,CASSPPYRVQETQYF,TGTGCCAGCAGCCCCCCTTATCGGGTCCAAGAGACCCAGTACTTC
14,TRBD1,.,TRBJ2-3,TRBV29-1,CSVRGTAYTDTQYF,TGCAGCGTTCGAGGGACAGCATACACAGATACGCAGTATTTT
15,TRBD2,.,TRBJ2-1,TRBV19,CASSIPRGGGGEQFF,TGTGCCAGTAGTATCCCCCGGGGGGGAGGCGGTGAGCAGTTCTTC
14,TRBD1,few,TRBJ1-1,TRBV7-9,CASSLVGGSAEAFF,TGTGCCAGCAGCTTAGTAGGGGGCTCGGCTGAAGCTTTCTTT
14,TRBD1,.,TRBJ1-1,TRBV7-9,CASRPRQGGAEAFF,TGTGCCAGCAGACCTAGACAGGGTGGGGCTGAAGCTTTCTTT
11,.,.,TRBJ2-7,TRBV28,CASSRTYEQYF,TGTGCCAGCAGTCGAACTTACGAGCAGTACTTC